A selection of T cell receptor beta chains follows, all from one sample in a study of T-cell reconstitution after alpha-beta-depleted transplantation in children. MiXCR, applied by TCRdb to the PCR reads, yields one record per CDR3 protein. The table includes more than 75,000 distinct CDR3 sequences, 23% detected once. The specimen was PBMCs, collected before TCRalphabeta/CD19-depleted stem cell transplant. The receptors shown here come from a boy younger than 10 with acute lymphoblastic leukemia, due to receive a stem cell transplant. Both conserved end residues are part of each CDR3. D genes are given only for firm matches. The size field is filled for only some rows; it gives once, few, many or a size class.

>TRBJ2-1|few|12|TRBV7-9|TRBD2
CASSLAEGPLFF
TGTGCCAGCAGCCTAGCGGAGGGGCCATTGTTCTTC
>TRBJ2-1|few|15|TRBV6-1|-
CASSRGSRSLDEQFF
TGTGCCAGCAGTCGGGGGTCCCGGTCGTTGGATGAGCAGTTCTTC
>TRBJ1-5|-|14|TRBV12-3/TRBV12-4|-
CASRTAGGNQPQHF
TGTGCCAGCAGAACGGCGGGGGGCAATCAGCCCCAGCATTTT
>TRBJ2-7|few|12|TRBV20-1|-
CSAWGRDYEQYF
TGCAGTGCCTGGGGCAGGGACTACGAGCAGTACTTC
>TRBJ2-7|-|14|TRBV7-2|-
CASSRPAGAGEQYF
TGTGCCAGCAGCCGTCCTGCAGGGGCGGGCGAGCAGTACTTC
>TRBJ2-7|few|14|TRBV12-3/TRBV12-4|TRBD1
CASSRDRVAYEQYF
TGTGCCAGCAGTCGGGACAGGGTCGCCTACGAGCAGTACTTC
>TRBJ1-5|-|18|TRBV12-3/TRBV12-4|TRBD1
CASSSGTGGVTSNQPQHF
TGTGCCAGCAGTTCCGGGACAGGGGGCGTTACGAGCAATCAGCCCCAGCATTTT
>TRBJ1-2|few|13|TRBV5-1|-
CASSSSPLAFYTF
TGCGCCAGCAGCTCTTCCCCCCTAGCCTTCTACACCTTC
>TRBJ2-1|-|12|TRBV20-1|-
CSAPGPLNEQFF
TGCAGTGCACCGGGACCCCTCAATGAGCAGTTCTTC
>TRBJ2-2|-|16|TRBV28|TRBD2
CASTPGTTWNTGELFF
TGTGCCAGCACCCCGGGGACTACCTGGAACACCGGGGAGCTGTTTTTT
>TRBJ2-2|few|14|TRBV5-1|-
CASSFSGRTGELFF
TGCGCCAGCAGCTTTTCGGGCCGGACCGGGGAGCTGTTTTTT
>TRBJ2-5|-|15|TRBV11-2|TRBD1
CASSADRARRETQYF
TGTGCCAGCAGCGCCGACAGGGCCAGACGAGAGACCCAGTACTTC
>TRBJ2-2|few|16|TRBV7-9|-
CASSLIGGRYTGELFF
TGTGCCAGCAGCTTAATCGGGGGAAGGTACACCGGGGAGCTGTTTTTT
>TRBJ2-2|few|14|TRBV6-1|-
CASSEWGDTGELFF
TGTGCCAGCAGTGAATGGGGGGACACCGGGGAGCTGTTTTTT
>TRBJ2-1|-|13|TRBV6-1|TRBD1
CASCQGARDEQFF
TGTGCCAGCTGCCAGGGGGCACGCGATGAGCAGTTCTTC
>TRBJ2-3|-|15|TRBV20-1|-
CSAGEWTFRTDTQYF
TGCAGTGCTGGGGAGTGGACCTTCCGCACAGATACGCAGTATTTT
>TRBJ2-5|-|11|TRBV7-9|-
CASSKKETQYF
TGTGCCAGCAGTAAAAAAGAGACCCAGTACTTC
>TRBJ2-2|many|15|TRBV5-1|-
CASSVRGSNTGELFF
TGCGCCAGCAGCGTCCGGGGTTCGAACACCGGGGAGCTGTTTTTT
>TRBJ2-7|-|15|TRBV15|TRBD1
CATSKGQGDWYEQYF
TGTGCCACCAGCAAGGGACAGGGGGATTGGTACGAGCAGTACTTC
>TRBJ2-7|-|16|TRBV20-1|-
CSADGLQEANNYEQYF
TGCAGTGCCGATGGATTACAGGAGGCTAATAACTACGAGCAGTACTTC
>TRBJ1-5|many|16|TRBV20-1|-
CSARVSAQGLNQPQHF
TGCAGTGCTAGAGTTTCGGCACAGGGACTTAATCAGCCCCAGCATTTT
>TRBJ1-2|few|13|TRBV27|TRBD1
CASSLRQGYGYTF
TGTGCCAGCAGTTTAAGACAGGGCTATGGCTACACCTTC
>TRBJ2-7|many|14|TRBV6-5|-
CASSYSSVQLLQYF
TGTGCCAGCAGTTACTCCTCAGTTCAGTTGTTGCAGTACTTC
>TRBJ2-7|few|15|TRBV20-1|-
CSARPGETVIYEQYF
TGCAGTGCTAGGCCCGGTGAGACAGTGATATACGAGCAGTACTTC
>TRBJ1-6|many|13|TRBV20-1|-
CSAIEDPNSPLHF
TGCAGTGCTATAGAGGACCCTAATTCACCCCTCCACTTT
>TRBJ2-7|-|14|TRBV18|-
CASSQETSSYEQYF
TGTGCCAGCTCACAGGAGACAAGCTCCTACGAGCAGTACTTC
>TRBJ2-3|few|16|TRBV15|-
CATSREAGIVTDTQYF
TGTGCCACCAGCAGAGAGGCAGGGATTGTCACAGATACGCAGTATTTT
>TRBJ2-3|many|14|TRBV6-2/TRBV6-3|TRBD2
CASSYGRATDTQYF
TGTGCCAGCAGTTACGGGAGGGCCACAGATACGCAGTATTTT
>TRBJ1-4|many|16|TRBV5-1|TRBD1
CASSLSYRGSYEKLFF
TGCGCCAGCAGCCTAAGCTACAGGGGGTCTTATGAAAAACTGTTTTTT
>TRBJ2-1|few|14|TRBV7-9|-
CASGLGSSYNEQFF
TGTGCCAGCGGGCTGGGGAGCTCCTACAATGAGCAGTTCTTC
>TRBJ2-1|few|14|TRBV9|-
CASSVSGGAGEQFF
TGTGCCAGCAGCGTTAGCGGAGGGGCCGGGGAGCAGTTCTTC
>TRBJ2-2|-|15|TRBV20-1|TRBD2
CSAPTSGGYTGELFF
TGCAGTGCTCCGACTAGCGGAGGGTATACCGGGGAGCTGTTTTTT
>TRBJ2-1|-|15|TRBV27|-
CASSVRRPVDNEQFF
TGTGCCAGCAGTGTGAGACGTCCAGTTGATAATGAGCAGTTCTTC
>TRBJ1-1|many|14|TRBV5-1|-
CASSLFGGDTEAFF
TGCGCCAGCAGCTTGTTCGGAGGGGACACTGAAGCTTTCTTT
>TRBJ2-2|-|18|TRBV28|TRBD2
CASSLMSGGFGVAGELFF
TGTGCCAGCAGTTTAATGTCGGGGGGATTTGGAGTAGCCGGGGAGCTGTTTTTT
>TRBJ2-1|few|15|TRBV20-1|-
CSARDRARSANEQFF
TGCAGTGCTAGAGATCGGGCCAGATCGGCCAATGAGCAGTTCTTC
>TRBJ2-3|-|15|TRBV20-1|-
CSADLRSGNTDTQYF
TGCAGTGCCGACCTGCGGAGCGGAAACACAGATACGCAGTATTTT
>TRBJ1-5|few|15|TRBV5-1|-
CASSLDWGTNQPQHF
TGCGCCAGCAGCTTGGATTGGGGGACCAATCAGCCCCAGCATTTT
>TRBJ1-5|-|14|TRBV12-3/TRBV12-4|TRBD1
CASSLRQGGSPQHF
TGTGCCAGCAGTCTGCGACAGGGGGGTAGTCCCCAGCATTTT
>TRBJ1-5|-|13|TRBV7-9|-
CASSLGPYQPQHF
TGTGCCAGCAGCTTGGGCCCGTATCAGCCCCAGCATTTT
>TRBJ2-3|many|16|TRBV4-3|TRBD2
CASSQRLAGGGDTQYF
TGCGCCAGCAGCCAGAGACTAGCGGGAGGCGGCGATACGCAGTATTTT
>TRBJ2-7|-|14|TRBV7-6|-
CASSLGGVEGEQYF
TGTGCCAGCAGCTTAGGGGGAGTCGAAGGGGAGCAGTACTTC